This TCR beta chain was sequenced in a study of cytomegalovirus exposure and HLA in healthy donors. Study context: Most donors, roughly 77% of 350 to 450 genotyped, fell in the Caucasian-associated ancestry cluster. The study's findings and limits: Compared with the roughly 700-donor mean, an Asian-associated ancestry cluster reportedly had fewer N-insertions, according to a later analysis. The study listed around 150 cytomegalovirus-associated TCR beta chains. Using a false discovery rate of 0.05, a later analysis showed that 16,951 TCR beta sequences were associated with HLA alleles.

PCR employed 60 Vbeta and 13 Jbeta primers. Assay: immunoSEQ multiplex PCR; the TCRdb copy retains only in-frame clones and omits some. The sample yields over 100,000 clones, approximately 87% seen once. Turning to this clone: Its matching antigen is unknown.

Deletions cut 2 bases from V and 0 bases from J, with 8 bases between. This CDR3 is 14 amino acids long. Germline CDR1 MNHEY, CDR2 SMNVEV (reference sequence). The sequenced material came from PBMCs. The chain joins TRBV27 to TRBJ2-7; maybe TRBD1 (6 bases). The clonotype comes from a woman aged 30 to 39 in good health and CMV-seronegative. DNA of the CDR3: TGTGCCAGCAGTTTACAGGGGACCTCCTACGAGCAGTACTTC. This sequence encodes CASSLQGTSYEQYF.